Listed below are T cell receptor beta chains from one sample, sequenced in a study of T cell repertoires in cytomegalovirus infection. These receptors are not linked to any known antigen. TCRdb analysed the reads with MiXCR anew, one entry per CDR3 protein. The sample lists about 900,000 distinct CDR3 sequences; around 30% were seen once. Source: cultured CD8+ T cells from PBMCs, taken from culture after CMV antigen stimulation. The receptors derive from a human donor in good health (CMV status not recorded). Some clones in this sample may be carry-over from other donors' samples. Each CDR3 is given with its conserved first and last residue. The order of the fields is J gene, D gene, clone size, V gene, CDR3 protein, CDR3 DNA. The D gene is left open where the match is weak. Clone size, where shown, is once, few, many, or a class for clones that have expanded.

J: TRBJ1-6; D: -; size: -; V: TRBV7-9; CDR3: CASSLEGGLDSPLHF; DNA: TGTGCCAGCAGCTTAGAAGGGGGGCTGGATTCACCCCTCCACTTT
J: TRBJ2-7; D: TRBD1; size: -; V: TRBV6-1; CDR3: CASSGIRTGVTYEQYF; DNA: TGTGCCAGCAGTGGTATTAGGACAGGGGTAACCTACGAGCAGTACTTC
J: TRBJ1-1; D: -; size: -; V: TRBV4-1; CDR3: CASSQESAGDVSEAFF; DNA: TGCGCCAGCAGCCAAGAATCGGCAGGGGATGTATCTGAAGCTTTCTTT
J: TRBJ1-2; D: -; size: -; V: TRBV2; CDR3: CASSAEGLEDGYTF; DNA: TGTGCCAGCAGTGCAGAGGGATTAGAGGATGGCTACACCTTC
J: TRBJ1-5; D: -; size: -; V: TRBV25-1; CDR3: CASSATEDNQPQHF; DNA: TGTGCCAGCAGTGCCACAGAAGACAATCAGCCCCAGCATTTT
J: TRBJ1-1; D: -; size: -; V: TRBV12-3/TRBV12-4; CDR3: CASSLWGSEAFF; DNA: TGTGCCAGCAGTTTATGGGGATCTGAAGCTTTCTTT
J: TRBJ2-1; D: -; size: -; V: TRBV7-2; CDR3: CASSLLLSEQFF; DNA: TGTGCCAGCAGCTTATTGTTAAGTGAGCAGTTCTTC
J: TRBJ1-6; D: -; size: -; V: TRBV27; CDR3: CASSSVWSYNSPLHF; DNA: TGTGCCAGCAGTTCCGTGTGGTCCTATAATTCACCCCTCCACTTT
J: TRBJ1-3; D: -; size: -; V: TRBV20-1; CDR3: CSARDKGGETGNTIYF; DNA: TGCAGTGCTAGAGACAAGGGAGGCGAGACTGGAAACACCATATATTTT
J: TRBJ2-7; D: TRBD1; size: -; V: TRBV12-3/TRBV12-4; CDR3: CASTGDRYEQYF; DNA: TGTGCCTCAACAGGGGACCGCTACGAGCAGTACTTC
J: TRBJ2-7; D: TRBD1; size: few; V: TRBV27; CDR3: CASSWDRSSYEQYF; DNA: TGTGCCAGCAGTTGGGACAGAAGCTCCTACGAGCAGTACTTC
J: TRBJ1-4; D: -; size: -; V: TRBV7-9; CDR3: CASSSLGTTNMGGLFF; DNA: TGTGCCAGCAGCTCTCTGGGGACCACCAACATGGGGGGACTGTTTTTT
J: TRBJ1-2; D: -; size: few; V: TRBV7-9; CDR3: CASSLVGGSGYTF; DNA: TGTGCCAGCAGCTTAGTAGGGGGTAGCGGCTACACCTTC
J: TRBJ2-2; D: -; size: -; V: TRBV10-2; CDR3: CASRPRSENTGELFF; DNA: TGCGCCAGCAGGCCGCGGTCCGAAAACACCGGGGAGCTGTTTTTT
J: TRBJ2-1; D: -; size: -; V: TRBV27; CDR3: CASSLVKGSYNEQFF; DNA: TGTGCCAGCAGTTTGGTAAAGGGGAGCTACAATGAGCAGTTCTTC
J: TRBJ2-7; D: -; size: -; V: TRBV7-9; CDR3: CASSMYGSSYEQYF; DNA: TGTGCCAGCAGTATGTATGGTAGCTCCTACGAGCAGTACTTC
J: TRBJ1-2; D: TRBD1; size: once; V: TRBV15; CDR3: CATSGDSTGAYGYTF; DNA: TGTGCCACCAGCGGGGACAGTACAGGGGCCTATGGCTACACCTTC
J: TRBJ2-5; D: -; size: many; V: TRBV7-6; CDR3: CASSLGTARETQYF; DNA: TGTGCCAGCAGCTTAGGGACAGCACGGGAGACCCAGTACTTC
J: TRBJ2-3; D: TRBD1; size: -; V: TRBV28; CDR3: CASSRDRDSDTQYF; DNA: TGTGCTAGCAGTCGGGACAGGGACTCAGATACGCAGTATTTT
J: TRBJ2-1; D: -; size: -; V: TRBV12-3/TRBV12-4; CDR3: CASSLVRLTNEQFF; DNA: TGTGCCAGCAGTTTAGTTCGACTCACCAATGAGCAGTTCTTC
J: TRBJ2-3; D: TRBD2; size: many; V: TRBV7-2; CDR3: CASTYPSGGLLTDTQYF; DNA: TGTGCCAGCACCTACCCTAGCGGGGGGCTCCTCACAGATACGCAGTATTTT
J: TRBJ2-7; D: -; size: -; V: TRBV2; CDR3: CASSEDPEYEQYF; DNA: TGTGCCAGCAGCGAAGATCCGGAATACGAGCAGTACTTC
J: TRBJ1-5; D: -; size: -; V: TRBV20-1; CDR3: CSARAPYRDPNNSNQPQHF; DNA: TGCAGTGCTAGAGCCCCGTACAGGGACCCCAACAATAGCAATCAGCCCCAGCATTTT
J: TRBJ2-5; D: TRBD2; size: -; V: TRBV12-3/TRBV12-4; CDR3: CASSGTSRTFQETQYF; DNA: TGTGCCAGCAGTGGGACTAGCCGAACTTTCCAAGAGACCCAGTACTTC
J: TRBJ2-1; D: TRBD2; size: many; V: TRBV7-8; CDR3: CASSLPGGAGNEQFF; DNA: TGTGCCAGCAGCTTACCGGGGGGGGCTGGAAATGAGCAGTTCTTC
J: TRBJ1-2; D: TRBD1; size: few; V: TRBV6-5; CDR3: CASSSGQGLNGYTF; DNA: TGTGCCAGCAGTTCTGGACAGGGCTTGAATGGCTACACCTTC
J: TRBJ2-6; D: -; size: -; V: TRBV4-1; CDR3: CASSDESAGVLSGANVLTF; DNA: TGCGCCAGCAGCGACGAAAGTGCAGGGGTCCTCTCTGGGGCCAACGTCCTGACTTTC
J: TRBJ2-5; D: TRBD1; size: few; V: TRBV7-6; CDR3: CASSGRDRRQETQYF; DNA: TGTGCCAGCAGCGGACGGGACAGGAGACAAGAGACCCAGTACTTC
J: TRBJ2-5; D: -; size: -; V: TRBV28; CDR3: CASNSREKETQYF; DNA: TGTGCCAGTAATTCCCGGGAGAAAGAGACCCAGTACTTC
J: TRBJ1-5; D: TRBD1; size: -; V: TRBV19; CDR3: CTSSLGQAGAYSNQPQHF; DNA: TGTACCAGTAGCCTTGGACAGGCGGGGGCTTATAGCAATCAGCCCCAGCATTTT
J: TRBJ2-7; D: -; size: -; V: TRBV7-9; CDR3: CASSWDTYEQYF; DNA: TGTGCCAGCAGCTGGGACACCTACGAGCAGTACTTC
J: TRBJ2-1; D: TRBD1; size: few; V: TRBV6-1; CDR3: CASSITGQSHNEQFF; DNA: TGTGCCAGCAGTATCACGGGACAGTCACACAATGAGCAGTTCTTC
J: TRBJ1-4; D: -; size: -; V: TRBV5-4; CDR3: CASSLEGLNEKLFF; DNA: TGTGCCAGCAGCTTGGAAGGACTTAATGAAAAACTGTTTTTT
J: TRBJ2-5; D: TRBD2; size: -; V: TRBV5-4; CDR3: CASSLKLAVHQETQYF; DNA: TGTGCCAGCAGCTTGAAACTAGCGGTCCACCAAGAGACCCAGTACTTC
J: TRBJ2-3; D: TRBD2; size: -; V: TRBV20-1; CDR3: CSARIGLASTDTQYF; DNA: TGCAGTGCTAGAATTGGACTAGCAAGCACAGATACGCAGTATTTT
J: TRBJ2-3; D: -; size: many; V: TRBV12-3/TRBV12-4; CDR3: CASSLRGDTQYF; DNA: TGTGCCAGCAGTTTACGGGGAGATACGCAGTATTTT
J: TRBJ1-1; D: -; size: few; V: TRBV12-3/TRBV12-4; CDR3: CATPGVRVNTEAFF; DNA: TGTGCCACCCCTGGAGTCAGGGTGAACACTGAAGCTTTCTTT
J: TRBJ1-5; D: -; size: few; V: TRBV19; CDR3: CASSILEVWGNQPQHF; DNA: TGTGCCAGTAGTATCCTTGAGGTTTGGGGCAATCAGCCCCAGCATTTT
J: TRBJ1-4; D: -; size: few; V: TRBV10-3; CDR3: CAISESVGSGEKLFF; DNA: TGTGCCATCAGTGAGTCAGTCGGCTCGGGAGAAAAACTGTTTTTT
J: TRBJ2-1; D: -; size: -; V: TRBV15; CDR3: CASGRTYNEQFF; DNA: TGTGCCTCCGGGCGGACCTACAATGAGCAGTTCTTC
J: TRBJ1-1; D: TRBD1; size: -; V: TRBV19; CDR3: CASSIRDSLNTEAFF; DNA: TGTGCCAGTAGTATTAGGGACAGCTTGAACACTGAAGCTTTCTTT
J: TRBJ1-5; D: TRBD1; size: many; V: TRBV7-2; CDR3: CASSPLDRANQPQHF; DNA: TGTGCCAGCAGCCCCTTGGACAGGGCCAATCAGCCCCAGCATTTT
J: TRBJ2-2; D: -; size: many; V: TRBV6-5; CDR3: CASSYSEAGELFF; DNA: TGTGCCAGCAGTTACTCGGAGGCCGGGGAGCTGTTTTTT
J: TRBJ1-1; D: TRBD1; size: few; V: TRBV7-3; CDR3: CASSKQGQGNTEAFF; DNA: TGTGCCAGCAGCAAACAGGGACAGGGGAACACTGAAGCTTTCTTT
J: TRBJ2-1; D: TRBD1; size: few; V: TRBV29-1; CDR3: CSVGTGTYNEQFF; DNA: TGCAGCGTAGGGACAGGGACCTACAATGAGCAGTTCTTC
J: TRBJ1-4; D: -; size: few; V: TRBV29-1; CDR3: CSVTGGEKLFF; DNA: TGCAGCGTTACGGGAGGCGAAAAACTGTTTTTT
J: TRBJ1-1; D: TRBD1; size: -; V: TRBV10-2; CDR3: CASSGVDRGREAFF; DNA: TGCGCCAGCAGTGGCGTAGACAGGGGGAGGGAAGCTTTCTTT
J: TRBJ2-5; D: -; size: -; V: TRBV10-3; CDR3: CAISEGSEETQYF; DNA: TGTGCCATCAGCGAAGGGTCGGAAGAGACCCAGTACTTC
J: TRBJ2-2; D: -; size: few; V: TRBV7-8; CDR3: CASRFPRLPHGELFF; DNA: TGTGCCAGCAGATTCCCGAGGCTCCCTCACGGGGAGCTGTTTTTT
J: TRBJ2-5; D: TRBD1; size: -; V: TRBV7-6; CDR3: CASRKQGAQETQYF; DNA: TGTGCCAGCAGAAAACAGGGGGCACAAGAGACCCAGTACTTC
J: TRBJ2-5; D: -; size: -; V: TRBV10-2; CDR3: CASSEPGDSQETQYF; DNA: TGCGCCAGCAGTGAGCCGGGGGATAGCCAAGAGACCCAGTACTTC
J: TRBJ2-2; D: -; size: -; V: TRBV6-5; CDR3: CATWTVTGELFF; DNA: TGTGCCACCTGGACGGTCACCGGGGAGCTGTTTTTT
J: TRBJ1-1; D: -; size: few; V: TRBV27; CDR3: CASSLSRLTEAFF; DNA: TGTGCCAGCAGTTTATCCCGTCTCACTGAAGCTTTCTTT
J: TRBJ1-1; D: TRBD1; size: few; V: TRBV4-3; CDR3: CASSQALRGPMNTEAFF; DNA: TGCGCCAGCAGCCAAGCATTGAGGGGGCCCATGAACACTGAAGCTTTCTTT
J: TRBJ2-1; D: TRBD2; size: -; V: TRBV7-6; CDR3: CASSLFTSGGIGNEQFF; DNA: TGTGCCAGCAGCTTATTCACTAGCGGGGGGATCGGCAATGAGCAGTTCTTC